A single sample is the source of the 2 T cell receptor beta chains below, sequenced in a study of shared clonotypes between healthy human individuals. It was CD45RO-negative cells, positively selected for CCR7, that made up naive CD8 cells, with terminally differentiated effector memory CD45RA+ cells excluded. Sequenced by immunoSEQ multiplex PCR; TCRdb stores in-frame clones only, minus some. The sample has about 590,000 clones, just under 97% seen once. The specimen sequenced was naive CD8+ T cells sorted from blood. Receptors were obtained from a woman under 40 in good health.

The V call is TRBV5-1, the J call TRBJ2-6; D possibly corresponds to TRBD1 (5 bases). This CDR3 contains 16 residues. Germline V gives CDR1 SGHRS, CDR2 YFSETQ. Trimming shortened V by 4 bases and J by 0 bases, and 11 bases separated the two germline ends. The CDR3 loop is CASSQTDSSGANVLTF. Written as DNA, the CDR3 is TGCGCCAGCAGCCAAACTGACAGCTCTGGGGCCAACGTCCTGACTTTC.

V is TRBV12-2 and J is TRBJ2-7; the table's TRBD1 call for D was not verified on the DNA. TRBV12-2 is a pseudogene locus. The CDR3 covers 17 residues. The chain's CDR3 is CASRPTPTGTPPYEQYF. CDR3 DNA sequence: TGTGCAAGTCGTCCCACACCCACCGGGACACCACCCTACGAGCAGTACTTC.